This record covers a single TCR beta chain. Here immunoSEQ multiplex PCR was the method, and the copy in TCRdb shows in-frame clones only, minus some. The profile shows around 15,000 clones, roughly nine tenths of them singletons. The data belong to a study of blood T cell repertoires in COVID-19. For the study at large: Samples representing acute and convalescent COVID-19 were sourced from the United States, Italy and Spain. The cDNA or gDNA used as material had been derived from T cells, B-cell-depleted T cells, or PBMCs.

The source of this sequence is a man aged 45 to 65 with active COVID-19. Material for sequencing was peripheral blood.

The CDR3, as DNA: TGTGCCAGCAGCAAAGAGCGGGTTAGGGTAATATTAAGCTCCTACAATGAGCAGTTCTTC. Its protein is CASSKERVRVILSSYNEQFF. The chain links TRBV21-1 to TRBJ2-1; the table's TRBD2 call for D was not verified on the DNA. TRBV21-1 is assigned pseudogene status. CDR3 length equals 20 residues.